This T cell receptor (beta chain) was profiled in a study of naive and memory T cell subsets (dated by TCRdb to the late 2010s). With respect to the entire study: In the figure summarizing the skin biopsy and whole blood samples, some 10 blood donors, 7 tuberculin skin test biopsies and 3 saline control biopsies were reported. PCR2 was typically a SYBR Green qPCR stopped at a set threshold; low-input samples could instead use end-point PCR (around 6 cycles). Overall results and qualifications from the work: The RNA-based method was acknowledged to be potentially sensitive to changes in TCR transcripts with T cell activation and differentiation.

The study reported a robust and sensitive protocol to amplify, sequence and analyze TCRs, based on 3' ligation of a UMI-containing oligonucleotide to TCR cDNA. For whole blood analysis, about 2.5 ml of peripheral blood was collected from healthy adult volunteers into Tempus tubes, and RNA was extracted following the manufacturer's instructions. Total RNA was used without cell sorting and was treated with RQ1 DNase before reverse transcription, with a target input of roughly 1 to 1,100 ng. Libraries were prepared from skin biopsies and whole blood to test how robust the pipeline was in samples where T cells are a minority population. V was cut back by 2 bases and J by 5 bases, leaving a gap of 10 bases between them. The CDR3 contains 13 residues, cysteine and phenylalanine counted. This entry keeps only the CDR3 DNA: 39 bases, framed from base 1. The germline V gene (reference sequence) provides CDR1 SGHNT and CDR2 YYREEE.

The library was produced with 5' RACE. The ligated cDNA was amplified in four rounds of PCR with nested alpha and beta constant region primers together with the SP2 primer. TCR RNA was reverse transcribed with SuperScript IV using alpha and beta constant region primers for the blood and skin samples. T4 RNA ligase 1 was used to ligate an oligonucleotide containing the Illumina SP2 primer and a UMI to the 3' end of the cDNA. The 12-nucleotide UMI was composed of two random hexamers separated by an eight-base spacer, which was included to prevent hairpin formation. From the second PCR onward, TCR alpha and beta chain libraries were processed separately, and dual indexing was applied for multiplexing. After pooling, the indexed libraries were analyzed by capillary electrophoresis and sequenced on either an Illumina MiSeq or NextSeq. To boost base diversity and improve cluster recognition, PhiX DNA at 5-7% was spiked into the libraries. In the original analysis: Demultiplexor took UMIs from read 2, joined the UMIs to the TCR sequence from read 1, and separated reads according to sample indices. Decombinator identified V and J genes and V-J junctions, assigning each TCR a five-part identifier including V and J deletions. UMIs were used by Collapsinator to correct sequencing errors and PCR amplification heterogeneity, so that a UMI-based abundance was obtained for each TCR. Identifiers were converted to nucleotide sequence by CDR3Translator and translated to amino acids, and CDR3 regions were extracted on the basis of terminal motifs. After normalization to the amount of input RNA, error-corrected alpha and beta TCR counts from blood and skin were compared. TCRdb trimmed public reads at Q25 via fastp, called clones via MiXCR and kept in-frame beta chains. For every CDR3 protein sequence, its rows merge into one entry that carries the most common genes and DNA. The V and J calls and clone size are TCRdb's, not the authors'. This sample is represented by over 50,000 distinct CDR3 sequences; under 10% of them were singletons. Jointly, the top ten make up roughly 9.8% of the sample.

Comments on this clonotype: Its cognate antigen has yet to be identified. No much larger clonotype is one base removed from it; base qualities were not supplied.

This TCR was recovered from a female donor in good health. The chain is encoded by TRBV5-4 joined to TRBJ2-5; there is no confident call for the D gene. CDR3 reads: CASSLQGPETQYF. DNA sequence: TGTGCCAGCAGCTTACAAGGACCGGAGACCCAGTACTTC.